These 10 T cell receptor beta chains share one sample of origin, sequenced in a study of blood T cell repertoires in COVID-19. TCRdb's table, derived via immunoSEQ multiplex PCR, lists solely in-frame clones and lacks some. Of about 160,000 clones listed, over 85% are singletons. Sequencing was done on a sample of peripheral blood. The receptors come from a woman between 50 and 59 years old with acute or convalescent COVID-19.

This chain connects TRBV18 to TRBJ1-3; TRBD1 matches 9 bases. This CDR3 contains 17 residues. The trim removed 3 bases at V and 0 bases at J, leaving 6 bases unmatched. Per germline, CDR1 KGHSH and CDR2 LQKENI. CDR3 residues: CASSPGTGHLSGNTIYF. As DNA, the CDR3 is TGTGCCAGCTCACCGGGGACAGGGCACCTCTCTGGAAACACCATATATTTT.

CDR3 bases: TGTGCCAGCAGTTCCAGGGTCTATGGCTACACCTTC. It is translated as CASSSRVYGYTF. The chain combines TRBV28 with TRBJ1-2; TRBD1 might be the D (5 bases). Trimming took 4 bases from V and 4 from J, leaving 7 bases between them. The CDR3 extends over 12 amino acids. CDR1 is MDHEN, CDR2 SYDVKM, per germline.

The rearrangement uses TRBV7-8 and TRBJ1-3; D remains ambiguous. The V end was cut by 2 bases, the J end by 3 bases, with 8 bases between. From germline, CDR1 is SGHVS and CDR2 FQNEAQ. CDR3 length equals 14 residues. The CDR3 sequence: CASSLMPRGNTIYF. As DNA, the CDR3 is TGTGCCAGCAGCTTAATGCCGCGTGGAAACACCATATATTTT.

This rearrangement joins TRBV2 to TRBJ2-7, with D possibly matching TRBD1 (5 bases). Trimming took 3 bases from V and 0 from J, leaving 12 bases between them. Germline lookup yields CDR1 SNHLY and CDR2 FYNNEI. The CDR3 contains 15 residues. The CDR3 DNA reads TGTGCCAGCAGTGACTCAGACAGTAGCTCCTACGAGCAGTACTTC. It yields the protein CASSDSDSSSYEQYF.

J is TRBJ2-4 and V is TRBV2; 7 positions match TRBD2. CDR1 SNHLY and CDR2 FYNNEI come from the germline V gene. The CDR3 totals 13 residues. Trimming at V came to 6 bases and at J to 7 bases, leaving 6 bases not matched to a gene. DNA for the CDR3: TGTGCCAGCAGCGGACTAGTATCTAACATTCAGTACTTC. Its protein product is CASSGLVSNIQYF.

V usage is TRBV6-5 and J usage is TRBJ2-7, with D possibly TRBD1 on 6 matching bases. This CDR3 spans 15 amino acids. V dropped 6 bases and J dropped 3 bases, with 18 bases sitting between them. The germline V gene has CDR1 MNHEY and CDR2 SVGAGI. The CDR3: CASSTSPGVGYEQYF. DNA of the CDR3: TGTGCCAGCAGCACTTCTCCAGGGGTCGGCTACGAGCAGTACTTC.

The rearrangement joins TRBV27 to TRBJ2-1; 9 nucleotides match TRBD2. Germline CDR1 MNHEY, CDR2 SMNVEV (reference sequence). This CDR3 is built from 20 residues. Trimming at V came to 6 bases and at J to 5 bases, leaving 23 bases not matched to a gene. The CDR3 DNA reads TGTGCCAGCAGCAGTTTCGCCCTAGCGGGACGGCGATCGCTACACAATGAGCAGTTCTTC. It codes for CASSSFALAGRRSLHNEQFF.

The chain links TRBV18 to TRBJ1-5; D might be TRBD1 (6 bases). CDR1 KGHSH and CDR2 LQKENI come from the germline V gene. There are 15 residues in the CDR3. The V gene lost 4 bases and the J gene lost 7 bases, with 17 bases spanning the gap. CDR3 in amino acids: CASSHDARGRQPQHF. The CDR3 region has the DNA TGTGCCAGCTCACATGACGCCAGGGGCCGGCAGCCCCAGCATTTT.

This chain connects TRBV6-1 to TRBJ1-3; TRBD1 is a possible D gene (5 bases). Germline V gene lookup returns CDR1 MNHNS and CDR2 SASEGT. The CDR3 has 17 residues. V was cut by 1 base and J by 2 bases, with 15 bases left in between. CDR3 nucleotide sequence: TGTGCCAGCAGTGAAGAGACAGTTTGGTCAGCTGGAAACACCATATATTTT. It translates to CASSEETVWSAGNTIYF.

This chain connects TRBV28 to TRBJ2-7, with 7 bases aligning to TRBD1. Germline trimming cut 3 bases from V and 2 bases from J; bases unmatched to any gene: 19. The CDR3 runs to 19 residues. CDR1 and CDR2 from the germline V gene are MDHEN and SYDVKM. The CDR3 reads CASSLRRKPDRVSPYEQYF. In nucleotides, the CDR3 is TGTGCCAGCAGTTTGCGTCGAAAACCCGACAGGGTGAGTCCCTACGAGCAGTACTTC.